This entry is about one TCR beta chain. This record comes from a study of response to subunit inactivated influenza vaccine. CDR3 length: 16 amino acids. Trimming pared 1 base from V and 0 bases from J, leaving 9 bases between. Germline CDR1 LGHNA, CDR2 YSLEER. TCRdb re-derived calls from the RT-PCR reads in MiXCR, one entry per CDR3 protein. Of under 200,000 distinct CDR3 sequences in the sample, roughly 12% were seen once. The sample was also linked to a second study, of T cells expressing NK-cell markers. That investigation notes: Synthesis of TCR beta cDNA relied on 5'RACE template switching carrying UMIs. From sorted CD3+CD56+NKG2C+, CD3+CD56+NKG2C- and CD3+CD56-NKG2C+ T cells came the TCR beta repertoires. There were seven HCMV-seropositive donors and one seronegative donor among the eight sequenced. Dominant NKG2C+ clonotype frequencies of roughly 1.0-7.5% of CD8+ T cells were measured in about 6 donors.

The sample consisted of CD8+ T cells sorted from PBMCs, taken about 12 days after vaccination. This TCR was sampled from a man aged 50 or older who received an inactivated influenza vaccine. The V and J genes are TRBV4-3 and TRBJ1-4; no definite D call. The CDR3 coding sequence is TGCGCCAGCAGCCAAGGGTCCCTTCCAACTAATGAAAAACTGTTTTTT. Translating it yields CASSQGSLPTNEKLFF.